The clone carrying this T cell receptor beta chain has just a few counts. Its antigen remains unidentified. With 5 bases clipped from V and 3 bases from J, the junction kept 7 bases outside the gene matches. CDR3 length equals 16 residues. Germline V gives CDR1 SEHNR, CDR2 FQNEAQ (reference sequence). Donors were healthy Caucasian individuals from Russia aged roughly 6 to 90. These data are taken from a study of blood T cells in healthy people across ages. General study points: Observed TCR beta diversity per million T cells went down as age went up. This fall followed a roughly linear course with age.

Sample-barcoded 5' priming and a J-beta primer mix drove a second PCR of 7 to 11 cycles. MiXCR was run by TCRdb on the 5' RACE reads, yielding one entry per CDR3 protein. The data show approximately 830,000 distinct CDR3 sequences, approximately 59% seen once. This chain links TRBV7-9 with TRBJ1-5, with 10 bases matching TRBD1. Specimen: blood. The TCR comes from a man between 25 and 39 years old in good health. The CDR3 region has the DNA TGTGCCAGCAGCGTATCCGGGACAGGGGACAATCAGCCCCAGCATTTT. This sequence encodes CASSVSGTGDNQPQHF.